This entry describes one T cell receptor beta chain. These data are taken from a study of blood T cell repertoires in COVID-19. For the study at large: Italy, Spain and the United States were the sources of the convalescent and acute COVID-19 samples. T cells, B-cell-depleted T cells, or PBMCs supplied cDNA or gDNA.

This CDR3 region has 16 residues. The V end was cut by 4 bases, the J end by 1 base, with 18 bases between. In germline, CDR1 is SGHNT, CDR2 YYREEE (reference sequence). As processed by the authors: Scientists estimated how many nucleated cells there were by amplifying reference gene primers. The method was immunoSEQ multiplex PCR; TCRdb's version includes in-frame clones alone and lacks a portion of them. The D gene and trimming were derived from the DNA, and the V and J assignments and clone size from that table. The sample consists of tens of thousands of clones, more than 70% of them appearing once.

The source of this sequence is a man aged 45-65 years with active COVID-19. The source material was peripheral blood. This rearrangement joins TRBV5-4 to TRBJ2-7; D unresolved. CDR3: CASSRSGYGMSYEQYF. CDR3 in DNA: TGTGCCAGCAGCCGATCCGGGTACGGTATGTCCTACGAGCAGTACTTC.